Each of the 30 T cell receptor beta chains below was sequenced from the same sample in a study of cytomegalovirus exposure and HLA in healthy donors listed by TCRdb under 2017. Library method: the immunoSEQ multiplex PCR assay. For the multiplex PCR, a mixture combining 60 forward primers for TCR Vbeta segments and 13 reverse primers for TCR Jbeta segments was used. Held by TCRdb, this immuneACCESS table contains in-frame sequences only and omits some clones. Under half of the omission traces to an unresolved V gene where checked; the cause of the rest is unknown. The sample has over 65,000 clones on record. The top ten clonotypes cover approximately 1% of the sample. Sequencing used PBMCs. The receptors here all came from a woman in her twenties or thirties in good health and CMV-seronegative.

The chain combines TRBV15 with TRBJ2-1, with D perhaps TRBD1 (6 bases). Per the germline V gene, CDR1 is LNHNV and CDR2 is YYDKDF (reference sequence). Trimming shortened V by 6 bases and J by 0 bases, and 18 bases separated the two germline ends. The CDR3 consists of 17 residues. The CDR3 nucleotides read TGTGCCACCAGTGACAGGTTTCTGGCAAGCTCCTACAATGAGCAGTTCTTC. This gives the protein CATSDRFLASSYNEQFF.

The chain combines TRBV15 with TRBJ1-1; D possibly corresponds to TRBD1 (5 bases). The germline V gene has CDR1 LNHNV and CDR2 YYDKDF (reference sequence). The CDR3 sequence is 16 residues long. V lost 0 bases, J lost 0 bases, and 11 bases lay in between. CDR3 region: CATSRDRQGLNTEAFF. DNA for the CDR3: TGTGCCACCAGCAGAGATAGGCAGGGCCTGAACACTGAAGCTTTCTTT.

This chain links TRBV19 with TRBJ1-5; D possibly corresponds to TRBD1 (6 bases). The CDR3 has 13 amino acids. V dropped 8 bases and J dropped 0 bases, with 8 bases sitting between them. Germline CDR1 and CDR2: LNHDA and SQIVND (reference sequence). The CDR3 nucleotides are TGTGCCAGTGCGGACAGTAGCAATCAGCCCCAGCATTTT. Its protein is CASADSSNQPQHF.

The V and J genes are TRBV6-1 and TRBJ1-3; the D is unclear. Germline lookup yields CDR1 MNHNS and CDR2 SASEGT. The CDR3 is 16 amino acids. V shed 3 bases and J shed 0 bases, with 12 bases lying between them. The CDR3, as DNA: TGTGCCAGCAGTGAGAGGATGGTGAACTCTGGAAACACCATATATTTT. Its translation: CASSERMVNSGNTIYF.

V gene TRBV30 combines with J gene TRBJ1-2, with 8 bases matching TRBD1. With V trimmed by 2 bases and J by 8 bases, 7 bases remained unmatched. From germline, CDR1 is GTSNPN and CDR2 SVGIG (reference sequence). The CDR3 sequence is 13 residues long. In DNA, the CDR3 is TGTGCCTGGAGTTTCGGACAGGGCGGGGGCTACACCTTC. This gives the protein CAWSFGQGGGYTF.

V and J are TRBV9 and TRBJ1-3; D unresolved. Germline lookup yields CDR1 SGDLS and CDR2 YYNGEE. V was clipped by 4 bases and J by 1 base, with 15 bases between them. The CDR3 extends over 16 amino acids. The CDR3 region has the DNA TGTGCCAGCAGCCCTTTCGGGGTTCCTTCTGGAAACACCATATATTTT. It is translated as CASSPFGVPSGNTIYF.

This chain uses TRBV19 with TRBJ1-1, with TRBD1 matching 7 bases. This CDR3 has 15 residues. Germline values: CDR1 LNHDA, CDR2 SQIVND (reference sequence). J lost 11 bases, V lost 1 base, and 13 bases had no gene match. CDR3 coding DNA: TGTGCCAGTAGTATAGGAAGGACAGGTGGGACAAGTGCTTTCTTT. Protein: CASSIGRTGGTSAFF.

This chain connects TRBV5-4 to TRBJ2-1; 9 bases are shared with TRBD1. J lost 7 bases, V lost 9 bases, and 14 bases had no gene match. Germline loops: CDR1 SGHNT, CDR2 YYREEE (reference sequence). This CDR3 spans 15 amino acids. The CDR3 loop reads CATGQGVLGLNEQFF. The CDR3 bases are TGTGCCACGGGACAGGGAGTTCTTGGTCTTAATGAGCAGTTCTTC. The variable domain in full, completed from reference TRBV5-4 and TRBJ2-1, reads ETGVTQSPTHLIKTRGQQVTLRCSSQSGHNTVSWYQQALGQGPQFIFQYYREEENGRGNFPPRFSGLQFPNYSSELNVNALELDDSALYLCATGQGVLGLNEQFFGPGTRLTVL.

This chain links TRBV6-5 with TRBJ2-1, with 9 bases aligning to TRBD1. The germline CDR1 and CDR2 sequences are MNHEY and SVGAGI. The CDR3 consists of 15 residues. J gave up 8 bases and V 2 bases, and 7 bases lay outside the gene matches. The CDR3 region is CASSYRRTGVDEQFF. The CDR3 nucleotides read TGTGCCAGCAGTTACCGACGGACAGGGGTCGATGAGCAGTTCTTC.

V is TRBV19 and J is TRBJ1-2, with a tentative D call TRBD1 (6 bases). V lost 5 bases and J lost 4, with 14 bases in between. The CDR3 is 14 amino acids. Germline loops: CDR1 LNHDA, CDR2 SQIVND (reference sequence). CDR3 protein: CASSPTGSPYGYTF. CDR3 DNA sequence: TGTGCCAGTAGTCCAACAGGGAGTCCCTATGGCTACACCTTC.

The J gene is TRBJ2-7, the V gene TRBV7-6; D is possibly TRBD1 (6 bases). The CDR3 spans 13 residues. Germline V gene data show CDR1 as SGHVS and CDR2 as FNYEAQ. V was trimmed by 4 bases and J by 0 bases, leaving 7 bases between them. The DNA for the CDR3 is TGTGCCAGCAGCTACAGGGACTCCTACGAGCAGTACTTC. Protein sequence: CASSYRDSYEQYF.

With regard to this clone: One end of the junction does not line up with germline, which may come from a read error. V is TRBV30 and J is TRBJ2-5, with 11 nucleotides matching TRBD2. Germline values: CDR1 GTSNPN, CDR2 SVGIG (reference sequence). This CDR3 has 15 amino acids. Here the CDR3 DNA reads TGTGCCGGGAGTGTAATAGCGGGAGGGGGAGGGACCCAGTACTTC. Translation gives CAGSVIAGGGGTQYF.

CDR3 loop: CASSATGVTYEQYF. CDR3 DNA: TGTGCCAGCAGTGCGACAGGGGTCACATACGAGCAGTACTTC. The J gene is TRBJ2-7, the V gene TRBV6-6; 8 positions agree with TRBD1. CDR1 is MNHNY and CDR2 is SVGAGI in the germline V gene (reference sequence). V lost 5 bases and J lost 4; bases outside the gene matches: 7. The CDR3 loop spans 14 amino acids.

V usage is TRBV2 and J usage is TRBJ1-1; tentative D call: TRBD1 (6 bases). The germline gives CDR1 SNHLY, CDR2 FYNNEI. The CDR3 consists of 13 residues. The V and J ends lost 7 bases and 3 bases respectively, with 12 bases between them. DNA for the CDR3: TGTGCCAGCAACTTGGGACAAGACACTGAAGCTTTCTTT. Amino acids: CASNLGQDTEAFF.

The chain couples TRBV18 to TRBJ2-7; possible D gene TRBD1, 6 bases. The ends were cut back, 6 bases at V and 5 bases at J, with 20 bases in the middle. There are 15 residues in the CDR3. Per the germline V gene, CDR1 is KGHSH and CDR2 is LQKENI. DNA of the CDR3: TGTGCCAGCTCCTTTATACAGGGACCAGGAGACGAGCAGTACTTC. Its protein is CASSFIQGPGDEQYF.

The rearrangement uses TRBV30 and TRBJ1-3, with D perhaps matching TRBD1 (6 bases). Germline V gene data show CDR1 as GTSNPN and CDR2 as SVGIG (reference sequence). CDR3 length: 15 amino acids. V lost 6 bases to trimming and J lost 0 bases, with 15 bases between them. The CDR3, as DNA: TGTGCCTGCCCTTTACAGGACAGCTCTGGAAACACCATATATTTT. This codes for CACPLQDSSGNTIYF.

The chain combines TRBV18 with TRBJ2-1; 9 bases fit TRBD1. The germline CDR1 and CDR2 sequences are KGHSH and LQKENI. The junction had 7 bases not matched to a gene; V was cut back by 5 bases and J by 8 bases. The CDR3 extends over 14 amino acids. The CDR3 DNA reads as TGTGCCAGCTCAACCGGGACAGGGATGGATGAGCAGTTCTTC. Its protein product is CASSTGTGMDEQFF. The variable domain in full, with the rest retrieved from reference TRBV18 and TRBJ2-1, is NAGVMQNPRHLVRRRGQEARLRCSPMKGHSHVYWYRQLPEEGLKFMVYLQKENIIDESGMPKERFSAEFPKEGPSILRIQQVVRGDSAAYFCASSTGTGMDEQFFGPGTRLTVL.

This sequence joins TRBV7-6 and TRBJ1-1; TRBD1 is a possible D gene (6 bases). V was clipped by 4 bases and J by 1 base, with 16 bases between them. The CDR3 totals 16 residues. CDR1 is SGHVS, CDR2 FNYEAQ, per germline. The CDR3 reads CASSSRGGWQNTEAFF. CDR3 nucleotides: TGTGCCAGCAGCTCCCGAGGGGGTTGGCAGAACACTGAAGCTTTCTTT.

The V and J genes are TRBV30 and TRBJ2-2; possible D gene TRBD1, 6 bases. The germline gives CDR1 GTSNPN, CDR2 SVGIG (reference sequence). The CDR3 contains 14 residues. V lost 2 bases and J 1 base, leaving 8 bases between the germline ends. CDR3 coding DNA: TGTGCCTGGAGTACAGGGAGGAACACCGGGGAGCTGTTTTTT. Amino acid sequence: CAWSTGRNTGELFF.

This chain joins TRBV18 and TRBJ1-1; no clear D gene. CDR1 and CDR2 (germline): KGHSH, LQKENI. Trimming took off 2 bases at V and 0 bases at J, with 10 bases between the two ends. The CDR3 runs to 15 residues. DNA of the CDR3: TGTGCCAGCTCACCAGATAAAACGGTGAACACTGAAGCTTTCTTT. Its translation is CASSPDKTVNTEAFF.

The chain joins TRBV11-1 to TRBJ2-3, with 7 bases that match TRBD1. The CDR3 loop spans 16 amino acids. Germline V gene sequence: CDR1 SGHAT, CDR2 FQDESV (reference sequence). V was clipped by 4 bases and J by 1 base; unmatched bases: 8. The CDR3: CASSYKGQIGTDTQYF. CDR3 bases: TGTGCCAGCAGCTATAAGGGACAGATAGGCACAGATACGCAGTATTTT.

The chain combines TRBV5-1 with TRBJ2-7, with TRBD2 matching 11 bases. Trimming cost V 4 bases and J 2 bases; bases outside gene matches: 8. This CDR3 comprises 16 residues. Germline V lookup: CDR1 SGHRS, CDR2 YFSETQ. CDR3 in DNA: TGCGCCAGCAGCCCACGACTAGCGGGGACCACCTACGAGCAGTACTTC. It specifies CASSPRLAGTTYEQYF.

This rearrangement joins TRBV30 to TRBJ2-5; 11 nucleotides align to TRBD2. In germline, CDR1 is GTSNPN, CDR2 SVGIG (reference sequence). After removal of 3 bases from V and 1 base from J, the junction contained 4 bases not matched to a gene. The CDR3 is 15 amino acids. Here the CDR3 reads CAWRAGTSGQETQYF. CDR3 DNA sequence: TGTGCCTGGAGAGCCGGGACTAGCGGCCAAGAGACCCAGTACTTC.

The gene calls are TRBV19 and TRBJ2-1, with 10 bases lining up with TRBD2. The length of the CDR3 is 16 residues. CDR1 and CDR2 (germline): LNHDA, SQIVND (reference sequence). V dropped 6 bases and J dropped 9; count of bases not matched to a gene: 14. Here the CDR3 DNA reads TGTGCCAGTAGCGGAGCGAGCGGGGGGGGAACCCTTGAGCAGTTCTTC. The encoded protein is CASSGASGGGTLEQFF.

This chain joins TRBV6-6 and TRBJ2-2; D gene uncertain. V lost 7 bases, J lost 5 bases, and 8 bases lay in between. CDR1 and CDR2 (germline): MNHNY, SVGAGI (reference sequence). This CDR3 has 12 residues. CDR3 DNA sequence: TGTGCCAGCACCTTCCGGACCGGGGAGCTGTTTTTT. Translating it yields CASTFRTGELFF.

The genes are TRBV13 and TRBJ1-4, with D possibly TRBD1 on 5 matching bases. V was trimmed by 5 bases and J by 8 bases, leaving 21 bases between them. Looked up from germline, CDR1 is PRHDT and CDR2 is FYEKMQ (reference sequence). CDR3 length equals 16 residues. Written as DNA, the CDR3 is TGTGCCAGCAGCATTAGGGGTGACGGGACTTCCGAAAAACTGTTTTTT. This translates into CASSIRGDGTSEKLFF.

CDR3 nucleotides: TGTGCCAGCAGTACCCCGGGACAGCGGACTGAAGCTTTCTTT. Its protein is CASSTPGQRTEAFF. The chain couples TRBV6-6 to TRBJ1-1; TRBD1 matches 7 bases. Germline CDR1 MNHNY, CDR2 SVGAGI (reference sequence). This CDR3 region has 14 residues. J lost 5 bases, V lost 5 bases, and 8 bases had no gene match.

The rearrangement uses TRBV10-1 and TRBJ2-1, with 11 bases matching TRBD2. The CDR3 consists of 16 residues. V dropped 0 bases and J dropped 12; count of bases not matched to a gene: 10. The V gene's germline CDR1 is WNHNN and CDR2 SYGVQD (reference sequence). The CDR3 reads CASSESRGLAGGTQFF. CDR3 nucleotide sequence: TGCGCCAGCAGTGAGTCGAGGGGTCTAGCGGGAGGCACGCAGTTCTTC.

V and J are TRBV20-1 and TRBJ2-5, with D tentatively TRBD2 (6 bases). Germline-derived CDR1 and CDR2 are DFQATT and SNEGSKA (reference sequence). Trimming took 4 bases from V and 11 from J, leaving 14 bases between them. The CDR3 loop spans 11 amino acids. The CDR3 loop is CSAKLGREQYF. The CDR3 DNA follows: TGCAGTGCTAAACTAGGCCGGGAGCAGTACTTC.

The V gene is TRBV7-9, the J gene TRBJ2-1, with TRBD2 matching over 8 bases. The CDR3 length is 15 residues. Germline CDR1 and CDR2: SEHNR and FQNEAQ (reference sequence). The V and J ends lost 2 bases and 7 bases, in that order; junction bases with no gene match: 7. As DNA, the CDR3 is TGTGCCAGCAGCTTAATGGGACTAGAAGGGAATGAGCAGTTCTTC. The encoded protein is CASSLMGLEGNEQFF.